This is a list of T cell receptor beta chains from one sample in a study of shared clonotypes between healthy human individuals. Measured with immunoSEQ multiplex PCR; TCRdb has only the in-frame clones, and not every one. The sample lists some 1,400,000 clones; roughly 96% were seen once. Sequences were obtained from naive CD4+ T cells sorted from blood. The receptor set was obtained from a man aged 25 to 40 in good health. Each CDR3 is given with its conserved first and last residue. The order of the fields is clone size, J gene, V gene, D gene, CDR3 protein, CDR3 DNA. D genes are given only for firm matches. Only part of the rows carry a size: once, few, many, or a class if the clone is expanded.

NA | TRBJ2-1 | TRBV5-1 | TRBD2 | CASSGTSGTNFNEQFF | TGCGCCAGCAGCGGGACCAGCGGGACGAACTTCAATGAGCAGTTCTTC
NA | TRBJ2-3 | TRBV7-8 | NA | CASSLVPPGLGGTDTQYF | TGTGCCAGCAGCTTAGTCCCTCCGGGCCTGGGAGGCACAGATACGCAGTATTTT
NA | TRBJ2-4 | TRBV5-5 | NA | CASSLGYLAKNIQYF | TGTGCCAGCAGCTTGGGCTACCTAGCCAAAAACATTCAGTACTTC
once | TRBJ2-1 | TRBV23-1 | NA | CASSQRSPGPLGNEQFF | TGCGCCAGCAGTCAGCGATCTCCGGGACCTTTAGGCAATGAGCAGTTCTTC
NA | TRBJ2-7 | TRBV7-2 | NA | CASSTGLAEQYF | TGTGCCAGCAGTACGGGACTCGCCGAGCAGTACTTC
NA | TRBJ2-7 | TRBV28 | NA | CASSKTGRGSYEQYF | TGTGCCAGCAGCAAAACAGGGAGGGGCTCCTACGAGCAGTACTTC
once | TRBJ1-3 | TRBV7-9 | NA | CAGRSRGGNTIYF | TGTGCCGGCCGGTCAAGGGGTGGAAACACCATATATTTT
NA | TRBJ2-2 | TRBV7-2 | NA | CASSRATNTGELFF | TGTGCCAGCAGCCGGGCGACGAACACCGGGGAGCTGTTTTTT
NA | TRBJ1-2 | TRBV7-2 | NA | CASSSEGYGYTF | TGTGCCAGCAGCTCGGAAGGCTATGGCTACACCTTC
NA | TRBJ2-1 | TRBV13 | NA | CASSLGLGGYNEQFF | TGTGCCAGCAGCTTAGGACTCGGGGGTTACAATGAGCAGTTCTTC
once | TRBJ1-2 | TRBV19 | NA | CASSIGTGGYGYTF | TGTGCCAGTAGTATTGGGACTGGAGGCTATGGCTACACCTTC
once | TRBJ2-3 | TRBV6-5 | NA | CASSDPDGSSYTQYF | TGTGCCAGCAGCGACCCGGACGGAAGCTCCTATACGCAGTATTTT
NA | TRBJ2-1 | TRBV10-3 | TRBD2 | CAISSLAGTINEQFF | TGTGCCATCAGTTCACTAGCGGGCACAATCAATGAGCAGTTCTTC
NA | TRBJ2-2 | TRBV5-4 | TRBD2 | CASSKLAGGLPGELFF | TGTGCCAGCAGCAAACTAGCGGGAGGCCTCCCTGGGGAGCTGTTTTTT
once | TRBJ1-5 | TRBV9 | NA | CASSVGIGDGSDQPQHF | TGTGCCAGCAGCGTAGGGATTGGGGACGGCAGCGATCAGCCCCAGCATTTT
NA | TRBJ2-7 | TRBV7-2 | TRBD2 | CASSLKTSSYEQYF | TGTGCCAGCAGCTTAAAGACTAGCAGCTACGAGCAGTACTTC
NA | TRBJ2-7 | TRBV2 | TRBD2 | CATKGQREFYEQYF | TGTGCCACCAAGGGTCAGCGGGAGTTCTACGAGCAGTACTTC
NA | TRBJ1-2 | TRBV5-4 | TRBD1 | CASSPGQVTANYGYTF | TGTGCCAGCAGCCCGGGACAGGTGACAGCTAACTATGGCTACACCTTC
few | TRBJ2-7 | TRBV25-1 | NA | CASSELWESEQYF | TGTGCCAGCAGTGAATTGTGGGAGTCCGAGCAGTACTTC
NA | TRBJ1-2 | TRBV29-1 | TRBD1 | CSVARDRAYGYTF | TGCAGCGTTGCCCGGGACAGGGCCTATGGCTACACCTTC
NA | TRBJ2-1 | TRBV11-3 | NA | CASSLDPTVGYNEQFF | TGTGCCAGCAGCTTAGACCCGACGGTAGGTTACAATGAGCAGTTCTTC
NA | TRBJ2-7 | TRBV18 | TRBD1 | CASSPATGGEYEQYF | TGTGCCAGCTCGCCGGCGACAGGGGGAGAGTACGAGCAGTACTTC
NA | TRBJ1-3 | TRBV5-1 | NA | CASSLDWRSTGNTIYF | TGCGCCAGCAGCTTGGATTGGAGGTCTACTGGAAACACCATATATTTT
NA | TRBJ2-7 | TRBV15 | NA | CATSREWGEFPYEQYF | TGTGCCACCAGCAGAGAGTGGGGAGAATTCCCCTACGAGCAGTACTTC
NA | TRBJ2-5 | TRBV5-1 | NA | CASSWAGYQETQYF | TGCGCCAGCAGCTGGGCAGGTTACCAAGAGACCCAGTACTTC
NA | TRBJ2-3 | TRBV12-5 | NA | CASGPGGSPDTQYF | TGTGCTAGTGGCCCCGGGGGTTCCCCAGATACGCAGTATTTT
NA | TRBJ2-7 | TRBV5-1 | TRBD2 | CASSLFGGSALSYEQYF | TGCGCCAGCAGCTTGTTCGGGGGGTCAGCCCTTTCGTACGAGCAGTACTTC
NA | TRBJ1-1 | TRBV6-5 | NA | CASSYSRRGASTEAFF | TGTGCCAGCAGTTACTCGAGGAGAGGGGCGAGCACTGAAGCTTTCTTT
NA | TRBJ2-2 | TRBV13 | NA | CASRRSVANTGELFF | TGTGCCAGCAGGCGGTCGGTCGCGAACACCGGGGAGCTGTTTTTT
NA | TRBJ2-5 | TRBV5-1 | NA | CASSLGTAYEETQYF | TGCGCCAGCAGCTTGGGTACAGCATATGAAGAGACCCAGTACTTC
NA | TRBJ2-1 | TRBV14 | TRBD2 | CASSHRAGTYLDEQFF | TGTGCCAGCAGCCATAGAGCGGGAACCTATTTAGATGAGCAGTTCTTC
NA | TRBJ2-5 | TRBV28 | TRBD2 | CASSQTSGQETQYF | TGTGCCAGCAGTCAGACTAGCGGCCAAGAGACCCAGTACTTC
NA | TRBJ2-2 | TRBV6-1 | TRBD1 | CASSPQGEDTGELFF | TGTGCCAGCAGTCCTCAGGGGGAAGACACCGGGGAGCTGTTTTTT
NA | TRBJ2-7 | TRBV18 | NA | CASSLSRTFSYEQYF | TGTGCCAGCTCACTAAGTCGGACATTCTCCTACGAGCAGTACTTC
NA | TRBJ2-7 | TRBV6-5 | TRBD1 | CASRVGDRTYEQYF | TGTGCCAGCAGAGTAGGGGACAGAACCTACGAGCAGTACTTC
NA | TRBJ1-5 | TRBV6-1 | TRBD1 | CASRLTGGTGQPQHF | TGTGCCAGCAGATTAACAGGGGGAACAGGTCAGCCCCAGCATTTT
NA | TRBJ2-2 | TRBV14 | TRBD2 | CASRRGGRNTGELFF | TGTGCCAGCAGGCGGGGCGGGAGGAACACCGGGGAGCTGTTTTTT
NA | TRBJ2-2 | TRBV11-2 | NA | CASSLVRGNTGELFF | TGTGCCAGCAGCTTAGTCCGGGGTAACACCGGGGAGCTGTTTTTT
NA | TRBJ1-2 | TRBV6-5 | TRBD1 | CASSYSGQGAPGYTF | TGTGCCAGCAGTTACTCCGGACAGGGGGCGCCTGGCTACACCTTC
NA | TRBJ2-7 | TRBV27 | TRBD2 | CASSSRGTSGRVPYEQYF | TGTGCCAGCAGTTCCAGGGGGACTAGCGGGAGAGTTCCCTACGAGCAGTACTTC
NA | TRBJ2-7 | TRBV28 | NA | CASSLVRAEQYF | TGTGCCAGCAGTTTAGTACGGGCCGAGCAGTACTTC
NA | TRBJ2-5 | TRBV19 | NA | CASTAPNRGQETQYF | TGTGCCAGTACAGCCCCGAACCGGGGACAAGAGACCCAGTACTTC
NA | TRBJ2-6 | TRBV5-1 | NA | CASSLYPGSPWSGANVLTF | TGCGCCAGCAGCTTGTACCCAGGGAGCCCATGGTCTGGGGCCAACGTCCTGACTTTC
NA | TRBJ2-3 | TRBV6-6 | TRBD2 | CLSTPSGRITDTQYF | TGTCTCAGCACACCTAGCGGGAGGATCACAGATACGCAGTATTTT